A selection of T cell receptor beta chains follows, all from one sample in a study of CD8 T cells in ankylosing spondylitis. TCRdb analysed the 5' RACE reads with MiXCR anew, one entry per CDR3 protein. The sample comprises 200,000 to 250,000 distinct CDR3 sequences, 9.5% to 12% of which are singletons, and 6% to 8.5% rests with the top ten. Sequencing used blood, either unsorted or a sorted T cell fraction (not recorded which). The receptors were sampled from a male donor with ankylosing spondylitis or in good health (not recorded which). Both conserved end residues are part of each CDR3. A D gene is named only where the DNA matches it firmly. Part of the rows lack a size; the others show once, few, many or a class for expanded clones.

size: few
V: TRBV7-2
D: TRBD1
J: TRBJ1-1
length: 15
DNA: TGTGCCAGCAGCTATACAGGGGGCTTAATGGTTGAAGCTTTCTTT
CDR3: CASSYTGGLMVEAFF

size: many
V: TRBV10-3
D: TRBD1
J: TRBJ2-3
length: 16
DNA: TGTGCCATCAGTGAAACGGACAGGGAATACACAGATACGCAGTATTTT
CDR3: CAISETDREYTDTQYF

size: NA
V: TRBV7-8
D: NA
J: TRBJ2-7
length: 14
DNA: TGTGCCAGCAGCTTAATCCAGGACGCCGGCGAGCAGTACTTC
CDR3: CASSLIQDAGEQYF

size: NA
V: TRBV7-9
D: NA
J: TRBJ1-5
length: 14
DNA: TGTGCCAGCAGCCTAGGGGGGAACACTCAGCCCCAGCATTTT
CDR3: CASSLGGNTQPQHF

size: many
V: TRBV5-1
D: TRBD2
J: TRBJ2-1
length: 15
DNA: TGCGCCAGCAGCCGGACTAGCGGGAGTCGGAATGAGCAGTTCTTC
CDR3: CASSRTSGSRNEQFF

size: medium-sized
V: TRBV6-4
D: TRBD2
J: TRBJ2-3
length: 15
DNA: TGTGCCAGCAGTGACTCTAGCGGGGGGGCAGATACGCAGTATTTT
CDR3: CASSDSSGGADTQYF

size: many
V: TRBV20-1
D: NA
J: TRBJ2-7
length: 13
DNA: TGCAGTGCTAGAATCCTTGAAGGGAACGAGCAGTACTTC
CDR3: CSARILEGNEQYF

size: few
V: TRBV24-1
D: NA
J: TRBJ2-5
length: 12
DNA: TGTGCCACCAGTGATTCTGGGAAGACCCAGTACTTC
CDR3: CATSDSGKTQYF

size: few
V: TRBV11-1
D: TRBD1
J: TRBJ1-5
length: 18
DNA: TGTGCCAGCAGCTTAGATAGTCCAGGGGGATCGAGCAATCAGCCCCAGCATTTT
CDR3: CASSLDSPGGSSNQPQHF

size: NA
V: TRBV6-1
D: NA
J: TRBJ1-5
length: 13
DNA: TGTGCCAGCACCGGGACCGGGGGTAAGCCCCAGCATTTT
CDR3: CASTGTGGKPQHF

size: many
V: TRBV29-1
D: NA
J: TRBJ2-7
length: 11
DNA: TGCAGCGTTGAGATTGTGAGGGAGCAGTACTTC
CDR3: CSVEIVREQYF

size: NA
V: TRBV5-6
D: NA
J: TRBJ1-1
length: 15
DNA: TGTGCCAGCAGCTCCCTTCCTCGAATGAACACTGAAGCTTTCTTT
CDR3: CASSSLPRMNTEAFF

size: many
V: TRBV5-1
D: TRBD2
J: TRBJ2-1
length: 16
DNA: TGCGCCAGCAGCTTGAGTAGCGGGGGGGAAAACAATGAGCAGTTCTTC
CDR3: CASSLSSGGENNEQFF

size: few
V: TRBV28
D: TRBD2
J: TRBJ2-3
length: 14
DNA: TGTGCCAGCAGCTTGGGGGGGTCGGCAGATACGCAGTATTTT
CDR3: CASSLGGSADTQYF

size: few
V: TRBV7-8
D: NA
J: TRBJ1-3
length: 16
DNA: TGTGCCAGCAGCCCCATGATGGGTTCGTTTGGAAACACCATATATTTT
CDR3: CASSPMMGSFGNTIYF

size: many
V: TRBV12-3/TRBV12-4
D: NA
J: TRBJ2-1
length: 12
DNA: TGTGCCAGCACTCCGCAAGGTAATGAGCAGTTCTTC
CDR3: CASTPQGNEQFF

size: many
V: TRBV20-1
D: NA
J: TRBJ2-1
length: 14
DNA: TGCAGTGCTAGAGATCTCGGGGTTTCAAATGAGCAGTTCTTC
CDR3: CSARDLGVSNEQFF

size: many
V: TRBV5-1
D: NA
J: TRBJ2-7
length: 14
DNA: TGCGCCAGCAGGGGGATCGGAACGGAGCGGGAGCAGTACTTC
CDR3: CASRGIGTEREQYF

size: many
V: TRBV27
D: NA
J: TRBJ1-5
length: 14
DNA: TGTGCCAGCAGTTTAAGTTCAGGCCCTCAGCCCCAGCATTTT
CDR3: CASSLSSGPQPQHF

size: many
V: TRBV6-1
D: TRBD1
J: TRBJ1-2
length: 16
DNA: TGTGCCAGCAGGGACAGGAGGAGCGCCCGACACTATGGCTACACCTTC
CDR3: CASRDRRSARHYGYTF